This T cell receptor (beta chain) was observed in a study of post-analysis software for immune sequencing data. Overall study context: Some patients lacked subtype; others had relapsing-remitting, secondary progressive or progressive-relapsing disease.

The TCR beta cDNA libraries carried unique molecular identifiers. Between about 0.85 and 10 million T cells gave rise to a few hundred thousand cDNA molecules. TCRdb reanalysed the PCR reads using MiXCR and keeps one entry per CDR3 protein. The data hold over 150,000 distinct CDR3 sequences, with about 32% observed a single time. Germline-derived CDR1 and CDR2 are SGHAT and FQNNGV. The CDR3 consists of 10 residues. General study results and limits: Controls showed lower frequencies than patients for four to six TRBV segments, and TRBV5-6, TRBV5-1 and TRBV20-1 were among these. Significantly lower normalized Chao1 diversity was seen in multiple sclerosis patients than in controls.

This clonotype was detected only a few times. Its specificity is unknown. Compared with germline, one end of the junction differs, possibly owing to a read error. This sequence originates from a girl aged 10-17 years with multiple sclerosis. Input material: blood. The gene calls are TRBV11-2 and TRBJ2-1; no clear D gene. Here the CDR3 reads CANSREIVFF. As DNA, the CDR3 is TGTGCCAACAGCCGTGAAATCGTGTTCTTC.